Following are 10 T cell receptor beta chains from one sample sequenced in a study of T cells in Graves' hyperthyroidism and ophthalmopathy. The source material, RNA transcripts, was used to amplify TCR beta CDR3 regions. TCR CDR3 regions were first amplified by RT-PCR with HTBI primers. A single record per CDR3 protein comes from TCRdb applying MiXCR to the multiplex PCR reads. The sample carries roughly 260,000 distinct CDR3 sequences, about 14% recorded once. The sequenced sample was blood. The receptors were gathered from a woman aged 35 to 49 with Graves' hyperthyroidism that later progressed to Graves' ophthalmopathy.

The chain links TRBV10-3 to TRBJ1-5; tentative D call: TRBD1 (6 bases). Germline V lookup: CDR1 ENHRY, CDR2 SYGVKD. V shed 6 bases and J shed 5 bases, with 11 bases lying between them. The CDR3 extends over 13 amino acids. The CDR3 region has the DNA TGTGCCATCAGACAGGGAACGGATCAGCCCCAGCATTTT. This codes for CAIRQGTDQPQHF.

This clonotype was seen a handful of times. The V gene is TRBV5-4, the J gene TRBJ2-7, with 11 bases that match TRBD2. The CDR3 runs 15 residues. CDR1 and CDR2 (germline): SGHNT, YYREEE (reference sequence). Trimming took 4 bases from V and 5 from J; bases not matched to a gene: 8. CDR3 protein: CASSLTSGGTNEQYF. The CDR3 nucleotides read TGTGCCAGCAGCCTTACTAGCGGGGGAACCAACGAGCAGTACTTC.

At least ten counts were recorded for this clonotype. The chain joins TRBV12-3 or TRBV12-4 to TRBJ1-3; D gene uncertain. The CDR3 covers 15 residues. V was pared by 3 bases and J by 0 bases, with 9 bases between. CDR3 sequence: CASSFYMGSGNTIYF. DNA of the CDR3: TGTGCCAGCAGTTTTTACATGGGCTCTGGAAACACCATATATTTT.

The J gene is TRBJ2-6, the V gene TRBV19; 12 nucleotides align to TRBD1. The CDR3 is 18 residues long. V was pared by 5 bases and J by 1 base, with 6 bases of the junction left unmatched. CDR1 is LNHDA and CDR2 is SQIVND in the germline V gene (reference sequence). In DNA form, the CDR3 reads TGTGCCAGTAGTCGCAGGGACAGGGGGCCGTCTGGGGCCAACGTCCTGACTTTC. Translated, it gives CASSRRDRGPSGANVLTF. The variable domain in full, with the rest retrieved from reference TRBV19 and TRBJ2-6, is DGGITQSPKYLFRKEGQNVTLSCEQNLNHDAMYWYRQDPGQGLRLIYYSQIVNDFQKGDIAEGYSVSREKKESFPLTVTSAQKNPTAFYLCASSRRDRGPSGANVLTFGAGSRLTVL.

The table lists this clonotype with many counts. The chain carries TRBV12-3 or TRBV12-4 and TRBJ2-2; TRBD1 aligns across 7 bases. The CDR3 spans 15 residues. The V segment lost 3 bases and the J segment 5 bases; nucleotides outside the gene matches: 6. The CDR3 region has the DNA TGTGCCAGCAGTTTTAGGGGGCTAGGGACCGGGGAGCTGTTTTTT. Translation gives CASSFRGLGTGELFF.

On this clonotype itself: A much larger clone is a single base away; this may be a read error. The chain uses TRBV20-1 and TRBJ1-1; no definite D call. V dropped 3 bases and J dropped 8 bases, with 10 bases sitting between them. The germline V gene has CDR1 DFQATT and CDR2 SNEGSKA (reference sequence). This CDR3 contains 11 residues. CDR3 amino acids: CSASPSSEAFF. The CDR3 nucleotides read TGCAGTGCTAGCCCGAGCAGCGAAGCTTTCTTT.

This clonotype was seen repeatedly, ten times or more. The gene calls are TRBV6-1 and TRBJ1-1; D is perhaps TRBD1 (6 bases). The CDR3 loop spans 13 amino acids. Trimming cost V 7 bases and J 3 bases, with 12 bases left between them. The V gene's germline CDR1 is MNHNS and CDR2 SASEGT. CDR3 sequence (DNA): TGTGCCAGCATTAACAGGGAGGACACTGAAGCTTTCTTT. This codes for CASINREDTEAFF.

This clonotype was counted many times. The chain employs TRBV5-5 and TRBJ2-2, with D unclear. V lost 4 bases and J lost 4, with 8 bases in between. CDR3 length equals 13 residues. The germline V gene encodes CDR1 SGHKS and CDR2 YYEKEE (reference sequence). DNA for the CDR3: TGTGCCAGCAGCCCGATCGGCACCGGGGAGCTGTTTTTT. Its translation is CASSPIGTGELFF.

The table lists this clonotype with many counts. The chain couples TRBV11-2 to TRBJ2-6, with 7 bases lining up with TRBD1. The CDR3 spans 18 residues. Germline-derived CDR1 and CDR2 are SGHAT and FQNNGV. The V and J ends lost 1 base and 0 bases, in that order; junction bases with no gene match: 6. This CDR3 is CASSLGDRPFSGANVLTF. The DNA of the CDR3 is TGTGCCAGCAGCTTAGGGGACAGACCCTTCTCTGGGGCCAACGTCCTGACTTTC.

V usage is TRBV20-1 and J usage is TRBJ2-1; D may be TRBD2 (5 bases). From germline, CDR1 is DFQATT and CDR2 SNEGSKA (reference sequence). The CDR3 is made up of 13 amino acids. V dropped 4 bases and J dropped 7 bases, with 14 bases sitting between them. The CDR3 DNA reads TGCAGTGCTATCACTAGTTCTACGAATGAGCAGTTCTTC. Amino acids: CSAITSSTNEQFF.